The next 5 T cell receptor beta chains were all read from a single sample in a study of shared clonotypes between healthy human individuals. The data were produced by immunoSEQ multiplex PCR, yet TCRdb's version contains in-frame clones alone and is incomplete. The sample lists about 1 million clones; approximately 68% were seen once. What was sequenced was memory CD4+ T cells sorted from blood. The subset is: CD45RA-negative fraction. Every receptor here comes from a man aged 18 to 29 in good health.

The chain recombines TRBV7-3 with TRBJ1-5; 7 nucleotides align to TRBD1. Per germline, CDR1 SGHTA and CDR2 FQGTGA. V gave up 5 bases and J gave up 2 bases; unmatched junction bases: 6. The CDR3 loop spans 15 amino acids. For the CDR3, the DNA is TGTGCCAGCAGCGGTTATACAGGGGGCAATCAGCCCCAGCATTTT. It specifies CASSGYTGGNQPQHF.

This clone has more than one count but fewer than ten. This chain links TRBV11-2 with TRBJ2-3; D tentatively reads TRBD1 or TRBD2 (5 bases each). Trimming cost V 3 bases and J 2 bases, with 9 bases left between them. Looked up from germline, CDR1 is SGHAT and CDR2 is FQNNGV. This CDR3 region has 14 residues. CDR3 sequence: CASSFSGPTDTQYF. The DNA for the CDR3 is TGTGCCAGCAGCTTTTCGGGACCCACAGATACGCAGTATTTT. Complete variable domain (other parts from reference TRBV11-2 and TRBJ2-3): EAGVAQSPRYKIIEKRQSVAFWCNPISGHATLYWYQQILGQGPKLLIQFQNNGVVDDSQLPKDRFSAERLKGVDSTLKIQPAKLEDSAVYLCASSFSGPTDTQYFGPGTRLTVL.

The chain links TRBV2 to TRBJ2-5; 11 bases line up with TRBD1. Trimming took 6 bases from V and 1 from J; bases not matched to a gene: 7. The CDR3 sequence is 16 residues long. Germline assignment: CDR1 SNHLY and CDR2 FYNNEI. CDR3 DNA: TGTGCCAGCAGGGTTGGACAGGGGGCGGCCCAAGAGACCCAGTACTTC. It codes for CASRVGQGAAQETQYF.

The chain combines TRBV15 with TRBJ1-6; D is ambiguous. Trimming pared 5 bases from V and 7 bases from J, leaving 9 bases between. The germline gives CDR1 LNHNV, CDR2 YYDKDF (reference sequence). The CDR3 is made up of 13 amino acids. DNA for the CDR3: TGTGCCACCAGCCCGACTTACAATTCACCCCTCCACTTT. Its protein product is CATSPTYNSPLHF.

In this sample, this clone turned up once. J is TRBJ1-6 and V is TRBV28, with TRBD1 matching over 9 bases. This CDR3 region has 17 residues. After removal of 5 bases from V and 1 base from J, the junction contained 6 bases not matched to a gene. Germline lookup yields CDR1 MDHEN and CDR2 SYDVKM. CDR3 DNA sequence: TGTGCCAGCAGTCCGTACAGGGGGCAATCCTATAATTCACCCCTCCACTTT. Protein: CASSPYRGQSYNSPLHF.